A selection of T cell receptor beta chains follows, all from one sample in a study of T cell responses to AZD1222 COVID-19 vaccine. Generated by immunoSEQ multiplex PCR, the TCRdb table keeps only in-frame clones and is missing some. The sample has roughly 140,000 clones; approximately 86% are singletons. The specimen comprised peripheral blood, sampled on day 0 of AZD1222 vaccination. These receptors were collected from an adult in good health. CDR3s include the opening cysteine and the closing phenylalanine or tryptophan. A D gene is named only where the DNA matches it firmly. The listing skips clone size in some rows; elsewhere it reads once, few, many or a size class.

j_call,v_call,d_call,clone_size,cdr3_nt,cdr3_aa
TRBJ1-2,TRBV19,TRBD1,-,TGTGCCAGTAGTATAGCCCGGACAGGGTACCATGGCTACACCTTC,CASSIARTGYHGYTF
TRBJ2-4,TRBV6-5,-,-,TGTGCCAGCAGTTTTGCAGGGGCCGGGGCCAAAAACATTCAGTACTTC,CASSFAGAGAKNIQYF
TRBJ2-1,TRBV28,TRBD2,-,TGTGCCACTGAGGGCGGGGGGTCCAATGAGCAGTTCTTC,CATEGGGSNEQFF
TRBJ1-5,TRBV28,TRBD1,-,TGTGCCAGCAGTCTCGGACAGGGAAGAGGGGGTTGGGTCAATCAGCCCCAGCATTTT,CASSLGQGRGGWVNQPQHF
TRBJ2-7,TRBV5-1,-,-,TGCGCCAGCAGCTTGGACGGGTTTTCCTACGAGCAGTACTTC,CASSLDGFSYEQYF
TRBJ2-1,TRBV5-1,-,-,TGCGCCAGCAGCTTGGCCGACGGGAGTAATGAGCAGTTCTTC,CASSLADGSNEQFF
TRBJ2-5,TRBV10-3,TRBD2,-,TGTGCCATCAGTGAAGCGGGGGGGGAAGAGACCCAGTACTTC,CAISEAGGEETQYF
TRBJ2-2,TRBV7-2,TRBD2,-,TGTGCCACTCACCGGGGGGGCCGGGAGCTGTTTTTT,CATHRGGRELFF
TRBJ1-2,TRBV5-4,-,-,TGTGCCAGCAGCGTCAGGGATTCTGGCTACACCTTC,CASSVRDSGYTF
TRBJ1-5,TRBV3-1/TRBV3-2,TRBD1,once,TGTGCCAGCAGCCCGACAGGGGGACGACAGCCCCAGCATTTT,CASSPTGGRQPQHF
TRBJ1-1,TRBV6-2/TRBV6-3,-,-,TGTGCCAGCAGTTACTCCGACACACACTTGAACACTGAAGCTTTCTTT,CASSYSDTHLNTEAFF
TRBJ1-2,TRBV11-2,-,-,TGTGCCAGCAGCTGGGGGCCAGGGACGGCAATCTATGGCTACACCTTC,CASSWGPGTAIYGYTF
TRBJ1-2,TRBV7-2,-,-,TGTGCCAGCAGCTTAGCGCCCCTTTATGGCTACACCTTC,CASSLAPLYGYTF
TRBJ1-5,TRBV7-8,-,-,TGTGCCAGCAGTCTATCGCGGACTTCCGTGGGGCCCCAGCATTTT,CASSLSRTSVGPQHF
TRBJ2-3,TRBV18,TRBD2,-,TGTGCCAGCTCACCAGCGGGAGCCTTCACAGATACGCAGTATTTT,CASSPAGAFTDTQYF
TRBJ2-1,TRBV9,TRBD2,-,TGTGCCAGCAGCGAATTAGCGGGGCCCTACAATGAGCAGTTCTTC,CASSELAGPYNEQFF
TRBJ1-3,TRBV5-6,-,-,TGTGCCAGCAGCTATACAGGTCTGCCTGGAAACACCATATATTTT,CASSYTGLPGNTIYF
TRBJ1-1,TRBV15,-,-,TGTGCCACCAGCCCGCTTGGAGTTGAAGCTTTCTTT,CATSPLGVEAFF
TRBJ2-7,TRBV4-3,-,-,TGCGCCAGCAGCCTGGAGCCGAGAGGCTCCTACGAGCAGTACTTC,CASSLEPRGSYEQYF
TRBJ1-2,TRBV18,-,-,TGTGCCAGCTCAGTGGAGGACTATGGCTACACCTTC,CASSVEDYGYTF
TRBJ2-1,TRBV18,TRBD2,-,TGTGCCAGCTCACTGGGACTAGCGGGAGTCAATGAGCAGTTCTTC,CASSLGLAGVNEQFF
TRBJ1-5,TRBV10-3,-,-,TGTGCCATCAGTGATGGGAGAGGCAATCAGCCCCAGCATTTT,CAISDGRGNQPQHF
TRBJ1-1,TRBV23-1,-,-,TGCGCCACTATGAACACTGAAGCTTTCTTT,CATMNTEAFF
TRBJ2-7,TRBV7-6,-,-,TGTGCCAGCAGCTTAGTGGGGCCTAGGACCGCCTGGTACGAGCAGTACTTC,CASSLVGPRTAWYEQYF
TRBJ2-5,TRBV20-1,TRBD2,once,TGCAGTGCTAGTTCCGTAGCGGGGAAGACCCAGTACTTC,CSASSVAGKTQYF
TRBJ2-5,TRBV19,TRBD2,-,TGTGCCAGTAGCAGACTAGCGGGAGGGCTGGAGACCCAGTACTTC,CASSRLAGGLETQYF
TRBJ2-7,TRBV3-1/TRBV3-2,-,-,TGTGCCAGCAGCCAAGAACCCCGGTCCTACGAGCAGTACTTC,CASSQEPRSYEQYF
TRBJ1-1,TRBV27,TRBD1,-,TGTGCCAGCAGTTCGTCAGGGGGCATGAACACTGAAGCTTTCTTT,CASSSSGGMNTEAFF
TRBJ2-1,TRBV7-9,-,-,TGTGCCAGCAGCTTAACGAATGAGCAGTTCTTC,CASSLTNEQFF
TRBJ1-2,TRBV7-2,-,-,TGTGCCAGCAGCTTAGGTCCGTTTAACTATGGCTACACCTTC,CASSLGPFNYGYTF
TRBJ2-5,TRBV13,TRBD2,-,TGTGCCAGCAGCTCCCCCGGGACTAGCGGGGATACCCAAGAGACCCAGTACTTC,CASSSPGTSGDTQETQYF
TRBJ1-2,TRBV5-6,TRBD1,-,TGTGCCAGCACCAAGGACAGGAACTATGGCTACACCTTC,CASTKDRNYGYTF
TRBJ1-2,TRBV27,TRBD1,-,TGTGCCAGCAGTTTAAGTTGGGACAGGGCCTATGGCTACACCTTC,CASSLSWDRAYGYTF
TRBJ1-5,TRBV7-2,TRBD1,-,TGTGCCAGCAGCTTAGTTGGACAGGACAATCAGCCCCAGCATTTT,CASSLVGQDNQPQHF
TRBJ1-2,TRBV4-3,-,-,TGCGCCAGCAGCCAAGATAACAGGGTGAACTATGGCTACACCTTC,CASSQDNRVNYGYTF
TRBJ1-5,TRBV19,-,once,TGTGCCAGTAGTAGGCAGACTGGCAATCAGCCCCAGCATTTT,CASSRQTGNQPQHF
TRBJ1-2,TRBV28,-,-,TGTGCCAGCGCGAATATACTTAGGGATGGCTACACCTTC,CASANILRDGYTF
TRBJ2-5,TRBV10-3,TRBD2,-,TGTGCCATCAGTCTAGCGGGAGGCCGGGAGACCCAGTACTTC,CAISLAGGRETQYF